This TCR beta chain was captured in a study of T-cell memory formation after mild COVID-19. Findings and limits, study-wide: Balance between CD4 and CD8 was seen in clones contracting day 15 to 85, and a CD4+ lean was seen in later expanders.

V was shortened by 3 bases and J by 1 base, with 10 bases between the two germline ends. The CDR3 is made up of 15 amino acids. The germline gives CDR1 MGHDK, CDR2 SYGVNS. This clonotype has at least ten counts. No antigen is known for it. From 5'RACE with constant-segment primers came TCR alpha and TCR beta cDNA libraries that carried sample barcodes and UMIs. TCRdb re-called the 5' RACE reads with MiXCR, one entry per CDR3 protein. The sample carries about 320,000 distinct CDR3 sequences, 13% to 15% recorded once. The J gene is TRBJ2-1, the V gene TRBV25-1, with D unclear. Sequenced: PBMCs or a T cell subset sorted from them (not recorded which). This sequence was found in a man between 18 and 35 years old who had mild COVID-19 (a few samples of this study predate the infection). Cell type and time point are not known. CDR3 sequence (DNA): TGTGCCAGCAGTGATGGTCGGTTTTCCTACAATGAGCAGTTCTTC. Translation gives CASSDGRFSYNEQFF.